This T cell receptor (beta chain) is from a study of response to subunit inactivated influenza vaccine. The study, taken as a whole, reports: There was a suggestion from the authors that each seasonal influenza vaccination recruits few new T cells.

The CDR3 runs 14 residues. Trimming shortened V by 2 bases and J by 3 bases, and 11 bases separated the two germline ends. The germline V gene has CDR1 SGHAT and CDR2 FQNNGV. Points on this clonotype: Its matching antigen is unknown.

MiXCR, run by TCRdb on the RT-PCR reads, gives a single entry per CDR3 protein. There are about 530,000 distinct CDR3 sequences in the sample; approximately 12% occur only once, and less than 15% lies in the top ten. This chain connects TRBV11-2 to TRBJ2-7; D not certain. This specimen consisted of PBMCs from blood, obtained 40 to 50 days after vaccination. This receptor was taken from a man aged 50-59 years who received an inactivated influenza vaccine. CDR3 sequence reads: CASSLNDVNYEQYF. Here the CDR3 DNA reads TGTGCCAGCAGCTTAAATGACGTAAACTACGAGCAGTACTTC.